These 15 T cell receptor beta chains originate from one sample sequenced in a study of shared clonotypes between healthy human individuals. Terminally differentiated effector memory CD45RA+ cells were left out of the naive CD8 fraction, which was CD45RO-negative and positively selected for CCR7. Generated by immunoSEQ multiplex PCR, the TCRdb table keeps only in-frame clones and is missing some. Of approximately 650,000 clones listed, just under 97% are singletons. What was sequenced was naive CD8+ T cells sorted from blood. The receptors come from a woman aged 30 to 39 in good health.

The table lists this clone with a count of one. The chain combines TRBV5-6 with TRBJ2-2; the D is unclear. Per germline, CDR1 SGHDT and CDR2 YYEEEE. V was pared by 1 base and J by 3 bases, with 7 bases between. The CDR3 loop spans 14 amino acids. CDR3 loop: CASSLQGYTGELFF. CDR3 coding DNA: TGTGCCAGCAGCTTGCAAGGATACACCGGGGAGCTGTTTTTT.

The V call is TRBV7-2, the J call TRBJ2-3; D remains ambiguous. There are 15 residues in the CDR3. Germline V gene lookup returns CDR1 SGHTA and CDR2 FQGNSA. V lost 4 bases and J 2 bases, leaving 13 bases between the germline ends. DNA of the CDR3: TGTGCCAGCAGCTCTTCTGGGCCTACCACAGATACGCAGTATTTT. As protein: CASSSSGPTTDTQYF.

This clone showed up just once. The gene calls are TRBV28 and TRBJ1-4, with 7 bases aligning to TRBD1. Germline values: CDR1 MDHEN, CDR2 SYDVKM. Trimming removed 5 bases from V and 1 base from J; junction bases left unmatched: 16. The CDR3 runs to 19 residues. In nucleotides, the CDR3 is TGTGCCAGCAGTCCGATCCTCGGGACAGTTCTCTTAACTAATGAAAAACTGTTTTTT. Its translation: CASSPILGTVLLTNEKLFF.

The chain's CDR3 is CASRVVWAPDTEAFF. CDR3 sequence (DNA): TGTGCCAGCAGGGTTGTTTGGGCGCCGGACACTGAAGCTTTCTTT. V gene TRBV27 combines with J gene TRBJ1-1; D uncertain. The CDR3 is 15 amino acids. Trimming took off 6 bases at V and 3 bases at J, with 17 bases between the two ends. In germline, CDR1 is MNHEY, CDR2 SMNVEV (reference sequence).

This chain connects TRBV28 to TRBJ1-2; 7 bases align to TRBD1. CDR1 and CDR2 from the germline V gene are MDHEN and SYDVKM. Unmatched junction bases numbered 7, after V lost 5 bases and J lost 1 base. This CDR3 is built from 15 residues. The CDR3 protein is CASSPSTGLNYGYTF. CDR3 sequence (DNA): TGTGCCAGCAGTCCCTCGACAGGGCTTAACTATGGCTACACCTTC.

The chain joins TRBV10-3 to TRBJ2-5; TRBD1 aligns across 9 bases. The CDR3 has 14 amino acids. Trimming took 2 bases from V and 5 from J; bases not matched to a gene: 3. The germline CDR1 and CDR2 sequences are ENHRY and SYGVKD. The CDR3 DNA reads TGTGCCATCAGTGAGGGGACAGGGTATGAGACCCAGTACTTC. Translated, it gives CAISEGTGYETQYF.

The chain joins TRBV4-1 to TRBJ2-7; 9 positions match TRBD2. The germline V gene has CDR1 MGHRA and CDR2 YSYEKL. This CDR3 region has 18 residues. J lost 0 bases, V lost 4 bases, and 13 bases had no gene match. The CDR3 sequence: CASSRFDPGLAISYEQYF. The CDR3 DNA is TGCGCCAGCAGCCGTTTCGACCCGGGACTAGCAATCTCCTACGAGCAGTACTTC.

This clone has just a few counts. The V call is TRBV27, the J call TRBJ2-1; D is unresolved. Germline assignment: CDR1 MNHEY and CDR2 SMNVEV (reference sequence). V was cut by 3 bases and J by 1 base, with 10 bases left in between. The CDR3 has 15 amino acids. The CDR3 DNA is TGTGCCAGCAGTTTTGATGGCTTGTCCTACAATGAGCAGTTCTTC. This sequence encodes CASSFDGLSYNEQFF.

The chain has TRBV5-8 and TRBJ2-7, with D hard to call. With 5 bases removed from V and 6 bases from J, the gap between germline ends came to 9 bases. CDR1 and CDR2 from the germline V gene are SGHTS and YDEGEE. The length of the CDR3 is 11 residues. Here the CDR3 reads CASRGISEQYF. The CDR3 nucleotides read TGTGCCAGCAGGGGTATCTCCGAGCAGTACTTC.

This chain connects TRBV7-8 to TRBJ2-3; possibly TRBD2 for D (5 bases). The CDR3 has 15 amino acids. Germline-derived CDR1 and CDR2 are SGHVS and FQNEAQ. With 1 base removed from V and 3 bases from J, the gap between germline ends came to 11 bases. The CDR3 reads CASSLVEGLTDTQYF. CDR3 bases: TGTGCCAGCAGCTTAGTCGAGGGCCTAACAGATACGCAGTATTTT. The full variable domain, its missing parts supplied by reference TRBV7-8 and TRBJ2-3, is GAGVSQSPRYKVAKRGQDVALRCDPISGHVSLFWYQQALGQGPEFLTYFQNEAQLDKSGLPSDRFFAERPEGSVSTLKIQRTQQEDSAVYLCASSLVEGLTDTQYFGPGTRLTVL.

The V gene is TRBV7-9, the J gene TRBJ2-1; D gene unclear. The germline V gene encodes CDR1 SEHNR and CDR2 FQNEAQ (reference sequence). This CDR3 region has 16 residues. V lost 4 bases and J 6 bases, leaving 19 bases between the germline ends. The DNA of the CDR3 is TGTGCCAGCAGCTCTGAGTACCCAACAAGGATCAATGAGCAGTTCTTC. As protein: CASSSEYPTRINEQFF.

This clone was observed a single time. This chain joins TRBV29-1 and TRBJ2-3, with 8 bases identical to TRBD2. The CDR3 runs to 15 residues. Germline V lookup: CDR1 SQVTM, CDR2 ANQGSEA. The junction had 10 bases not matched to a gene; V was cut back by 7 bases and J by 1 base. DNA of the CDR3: TGCAGCGCATCTGGGCGGGAGGATCGCACAGATACGCAGTATTTT. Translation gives CSASGREDRTDTQYF.

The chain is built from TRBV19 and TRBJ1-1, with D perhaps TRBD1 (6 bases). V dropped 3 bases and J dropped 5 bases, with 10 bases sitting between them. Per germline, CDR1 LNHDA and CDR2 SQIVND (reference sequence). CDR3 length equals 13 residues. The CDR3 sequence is CASSIGGLTEAFF. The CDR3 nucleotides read TGTGCCAGTAGTATTGGGGGGCTGACTGAAGCTTTCTTT.

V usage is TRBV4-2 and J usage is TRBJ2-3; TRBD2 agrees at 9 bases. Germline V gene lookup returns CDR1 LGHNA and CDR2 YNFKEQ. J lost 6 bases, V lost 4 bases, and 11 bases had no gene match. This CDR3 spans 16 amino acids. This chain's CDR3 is CASSPQEGLASDTQYF. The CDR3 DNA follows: TGTGCCAGCAGCCCACAAGAGGGACTAGCATCTGATACGCAGTATTTT.

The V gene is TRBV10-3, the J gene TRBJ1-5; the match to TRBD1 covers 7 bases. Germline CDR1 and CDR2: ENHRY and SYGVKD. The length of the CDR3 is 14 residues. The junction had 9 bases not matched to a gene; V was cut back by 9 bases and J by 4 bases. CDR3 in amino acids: CAIYRGQENQPQHF. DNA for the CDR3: TGTGCCATATACAGAGGACAGGAGAATCAGCCCCAGCATTTT.